This T cell receptor (beta chain) was sequenced in a study of T cells in Graves' hyperthyroidism and ophthalmopathy. Findings and limits, study-wide: Most thyroid clonotypes with frequency above 0.001 were detected in blood.

It was uncontrolled infection, other autoimmune disease, pregnancy or lactation that excluded patients. The investigators amplified TCR beta CDR3 regions from RNA transcripts. With the HTBI primer set, the TCR CDR3 went through a first round of RT-PCR. Via MiXCR, TCRdb re-called the multiplex PCR reads, giving one row per CDR3 protein. The top ten hold around 8% of the sample, which has around 580,000 distinct CDR3 sequences, roughly 46% seen once. Germline assignment: CDR1 SGHTA and CDR2 FQGNSA. V was cut by 5 bases and J by 0 bases, with 13 bases left in between. This CDR3 has 15 amino acids. This clonotype appeared many times. Its antigen remains unidentified.

What was sequenced was peripheral blood or thyroid tissue (not recorded which). J is TRBJ1-1 and V is TRBV7-2; D perhaps matches TRBD1 (5 bases). The sequence came from a woman younger than 30 with Graves' hyperthyroidism. The CDR3 bases are TGTGCCAGCAGCATACTGGCGGGGGTGAACACTGAAGCTTTCTTT. Protein product: CASSILAGVNTEAFF.